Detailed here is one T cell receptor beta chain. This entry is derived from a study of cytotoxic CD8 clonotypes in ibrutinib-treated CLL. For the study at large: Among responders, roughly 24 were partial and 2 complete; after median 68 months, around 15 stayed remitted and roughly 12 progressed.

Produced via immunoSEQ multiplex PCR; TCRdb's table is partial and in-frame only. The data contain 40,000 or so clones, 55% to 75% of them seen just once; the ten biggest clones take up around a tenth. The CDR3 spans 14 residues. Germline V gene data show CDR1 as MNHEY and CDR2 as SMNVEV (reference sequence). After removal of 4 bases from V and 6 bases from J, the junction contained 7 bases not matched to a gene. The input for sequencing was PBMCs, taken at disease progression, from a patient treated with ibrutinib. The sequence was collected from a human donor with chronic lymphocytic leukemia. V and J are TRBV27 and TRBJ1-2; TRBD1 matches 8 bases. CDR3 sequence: CASSYRGQADGYTF. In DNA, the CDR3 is TGTGCCAGCAGTTACCGGGGACAGGCGGATGGCTACACCTTC.